One sample yielded the 21 T cell receptor beta chains listed below, sequenced in a study of control samples from healthy donors and cancer patients. TCRdb keeps only in-frame clones here, not all; method: immunoSEQ multiplex PCR. This repertoire shows some 120,000 clones, 85% to 90% found once; its top ten account for over 10%. Sequencing was carried out using blood. The receptors were sampled from a man aged 30-40 years in good health.

This sequence joins TRBV29-1 and TRBJ2-7; TRBD1 matches 7 bases. The trim removed 7 bases at V and 5 bases at J, leaving 11 bases unmatched. CDR3 length equals 13 residues. The germline gives CDR1 SQVTM, CDR2 ANQGSEA. The CDR3 sequence: CSGIRQGGDEQYF. Written as DNA, the CDR3 is TGCAGCGGTATTAGACAGGGTGGGGACGAGCAGTACTTC.

The chain uses TRBV2 and TRBJ2-3; D is unclear. Looked up from germline, CDR1 is SNHLY and CDR2 is FYNNEI. The CDR3 totals 11 residues. The V gene lost 10 bases and the J gene lost 4 bases, with 9 bases spanning the gap. The CDR3 sequence: CAKGPADTQYF. CDR3 DNA: TGTGCCAAAGGACCGGCAGATACGCAGTATTTT.

A few counts support this clone. The CDR3 here is CASSQPPGQGNYGYTF. The DNA of the CDR3 is TGTGCCAGCAGCCAGCCTCCGGGACAGGGAAACTATGGCTACACCTTC. This chain connects TRBV3-1 (or the pseudogene TRBV3-2) to TRBJ1-2, with 9 bases fitting TRBD1. CDR1 is LGHDT and CDR2 is YNNKEL in the germline V gene (reference sequence). With V trimmed by 3 bases and J by 2 bases, 7 bases remained unmatched. The CDR3 sequence is 16 residues long.

The chain employs TRBV6-5 and TRBJ2-5; D is unclear. The CDR3 has 14 residues. V was clipped by 5 bases and J by 2 bases, with 12 bases between them. Looked up from germline, CDR1 is MNHEY and CDR2 is SVGAGI. The CDR3 DNA sequence: TGTGCCAGCAGTACCGGTGGGTTTCAAGAGACCCAGTACTTC. Translated, it gives CASSTGGFQETQYF.

This clone showed up just once. J is TRBJ2-1 and V is TRBV6-5; the D is unclear. Germline V gives CDR1 MNHEY, CDR2 SVGAGI. Trimming took 2 bases from V and 4 from J, leaving 12 bases between them. The CDR3 runs 15 residues. The CDR3 is CASSYERADYNEQFF. The CDR3 DNA follows: TGTGCCAGCAGTTACGAAAGGGCCGATTACAATGAGCAGTTCTTC.

The V and J genes are TRBV5-1 and TRBJ2-7, with 11 bases aligning to TRBD1. V gave up 0 bases and J gave up 2 bases; unmatched junction bases: 7. Germline CDR1 SGHRS, CDR2 YFSETQ. The CDR3 extends over 17 amino acids. The DNA of the CDR3 is TGCGCCAGCAGCTTGGGAGCCCGGACAGGGGGCACCTACGAGCAGTACTTC. Its translation: CASSLGARTGGTYEQYF.

This chain connects TRBV5-1 to TRBJ1-1, with 12 bases that match TRBD1. The CDR3 is made up of 15 amino acids. CDR1 and CDR2 (germline): SGHRS, YFSETQ. The V and J ends lost 4 bases and 4 bases, in that order; junction bases with no gene match: 5. The CDR3 is CASSGQGQGATEAFF. As DNA, the CDR3 is TGCGCCAGCAGCGGACAGGGACAGGGGGCCACTGAAGCTTTCTTT.

J is TRBJ2-1 and V is TRBV9; D is perhaps TRBD2 (6 bases). Trimming took 0 bases from V and 2 from J, leaving 15 bases between them. The CDR3 length is 17 residues. The V gene's germline CDR1 is SGDLS and CDR2 YYNGEE. CDR3 nucleotide sequence: TGTGCCAGCAGCGTAGCCTCCTACTCGGGGGCCTACAATGAGCAGTTCTTC. Amino acids: CASSVASYSGAYNEQFF.

V is TRBV4-2 and J is TRBJ2-3, with 12 bases lining up with TRBD1. The CDR3 runs 16 residues. Germline CDR1 reads LGHNA; CDR2 reads YNFKEQ. The V gene end was trimmed by 1 base and the J gene end by 7 bases; junction bases not matched to a gene: 6. The CDR3 protein is CASSQGGQGAENTQYF. DNA of the CDR3: TGTGCCAGCAGCCAAGGGGGACAGGGGGCGGAAAATACGCAGTATTTT.

The chain links TRBV7-2 to TRBJ1-3; TRBD1 matches at 7 bases. Germline CDR1 reads SGHTA; CDR2 reads FQGNSA. Trimming at V came to 2 bases and at J to 5 bases, leaving 12 bases not matched to a gene. This CDR3 has 17 residues. CDR3 sequence: CASSLTLVGQTRNTIYF. CDR3 sequence (DNA): TGTGCCAGCAGCTTAACCCTAGTGGGACAGACGCGAAACACCATATATTTT.

The chain links TRBV5-6 to TRBJ2-5; TRBD2 matches at 7 bases. J gave up 4 bases and V 1 base, and 10 bases lay outside the gene matches. Germline-derived CDR1 and CDR2 are SGHDT and YYEEEE. The CDR3 loop spans 16 amino acids. The CDR3 here is CASSLFGGGIRETQYF. CDR3 sequence (DNA): TGTGCCAGCAGCTTGTTCGGCGGGGGAATCCGAGAGACCCAGTACTTC.

This clone was counted a single time. This chain links TRBV11-2 with TRBJ2-6; 10 nucleotides line up with TRBD1. Germline CDR1 and CDR2: SGHAT and FQNNGV. The CDR3 contains 18 residues. The ends lost 5 bases at V and 2 bases at J; junction bases unmatched: 9. The CDR3 spells CASSTRTGGKTGANVLTF. The CDR3 DNA reads TGTGCCAGCAGCACCAGGACAGGGGGGAAGACTGGGGCCAACGTCCTGACTTTC. Full variable domain (outside the CDR3, taken from reference TRBV11-2 and TRBJ2-6): EAGVAQSPRYKIIEKRQSVAFWCNPISGHATLYWYQQILGQGPKLLIQFQNNGVVDDSQLPKDRFSAERLKGVDSTLKIQPAKLEDSAVYLCASSTRTGGKTGANVLTFGAGSRLTVL.

The V and J genes are TRBV19 and TRBJ2-1; TRBD1 agrees at 7 bases. V gave up 5 bases and J gave up 4 bases; unmatched junction bases: 5. Germline V gene sequence: CDR1 LNHDA, CDR2 SQIVND (reference sequence). This CDR3 has 14 residues. The DNA of the CDR3 is TGTGCCAGTAGTCCCGGGACAGCATACAATGAGCAGTTCTTC. This codes for CASSPGTAYNEQFF.

This clone was detected only a few times. This chain joins TRBV4-1 and TRBJ1-2; 7 nucleotides line up with TRBD1. Losses at the gene ends were 0 bases for V and 4 bases for J; bases not matched to a gene: 5. In germline, CDR1 is MGHRA, CDR2 YSYEKL. The CDR3 spans 15 residues. CDR3 bases: TGCGCCAGCAGCCAAGATACAGGGGAGGCCTATGGCTACACCTTC. Protein: CASSQDTGEAYGYTF.

J is TRBJ1-4 and V is TRBV11-2; D is perhaps TRBD1 (5 bases). CDR1 is SGHAT and CDR2 is FQNNGV in the germline V gene. The CDR3 loop spans 13 amino acids. V lost 2 bases to trimming and J lost 8 bases, with 9 bases between them. The CDR3 protein is CASSLWGREKLFF. In nucleotides, the CDR3 is TGTGCCAGCAGCTTATGGGGCAGAGAAAAACTGTTTTTT.

The V gene is TRBV25-1, the J gene TRBJ1-2, with D maybe TRBD1 (6 bases). V shed 5 bases and J shed 3 bases, with 7 bases lying between them. Germline V gene sequence: CDR1 MGHDK, CDR2 SYGVNS. The CDR3 covers 12 residues. The CDR3 loop is CASSPGDYGYTF. The CDR3 coding sequence is TGTGCCAGCAGTCCAGGGGACTATGGCTACACCTTC.

This chain uses TRBV14 with TRBJ1-4; TRBD1 matches at 8 bases. The trim removed 7 bases at V and 7 bases at J, leaving 11 bases unmatched. Per germline, CDR1 SGHDN and CDR2 FVKESK. The CDR3 extends over 15 amino acids. CDR3 coding DNA: TGTGCCAGCACCCCCGGACAGGGAAGAGGTGAAAAACTGTTTTTT. Protein product: CASTPGQGRGEKLFF.

The V gene is TRBV3-1 (or the pseudogene TRBV3-2), the J gene TRBJ2-3, with D unresolved. The CDR3 totals 11 residues. CDR1 LGHDT and CDR2 YNNKEL come from the germline V gene (reference sequence). The V end lost 0 bases, the J end lost 10 bases, and 5 bases lay between the germline ends. The CDR3 is CASSQDESQYF. The CDR3 coding sequence is TGTGCCAGCAGCCAAGATGAGTCGCAGTATTTT.

V gene TRBV25-1 combines with J gene TRBJ1-4; no clear D gene. The CDR3 extends over 13 amino acids. Germline CDR1 and CDR2: MGHDK and SYGVNS. V gave up 2 bases and J gave up 7 bases, with 8 bases separating them. The CDR3 here is CASSENLGEKLFF. The CDR3 coding sequence is TGTGCCAGCAGTGAAAATTTAGGTGAAAAACTGTTTTTT.

This clone occurred once. The chain has TRBV24-1 and TRBJ2-1; no clear D. The CDR3 is 13 amino acids. The germline gives CDR1 KGHDR, CDR2 SFDVKD. The germline V and J ends were trimmed by 8 bases and 2 bases, with 9 bases remaining between them. The CDR3 reads CATTGQPYNEQFF. DNA for the CDR3: TGTGCCACCACAGGTCAGCCCTACAATGAGCAGTTCTTC.

This rearrangement joins TRBV5-1 to TRBJ1-2, with 9 positions matching TRBD1. There are 14 residues in the CDR3. CDR1 SGHRS and CDR2 YFSETQ come from the germline V gene. After removal of 5 bases from V and 8 bases from J, the junction contained 10 bases not matched to a gene. CDR3: CASRKTGGAAGYTF. For the CDR3, the DNA is TGCGCCAGCAGGAAAACAGGGGGCGCGGCAGGCTACACCTTC.